This paragraph covers one T cell receptor beta chain sequence. Antigen specificity is unknown. Donors were ostensibly healthy at sampling, although undocumented immune exposures were probable. This entry comes from a study of cytomegalovirus exposure and HLA in healthy donors. Findings and limits, study-wide: Researchers reported from a later analysis that most CMV-associated TCR beta chains appeared HLA-restricted. Testing in vitro showed a few CMV-associated chains specific for CMV antigens.

With 60 Vbeta and 13 Jbeta primers, the PCR was carried out. Libraries were prepared by immunoSEQ multiplex PCR; TCRdb keeps only in-frame clonotypes and omits some of them. The table lists some 150,000 clones, just under 85% of them singletons. V lost 7 bases and J 6 bases, leaving 25 bases between the germline ends. CDR1 and CDR2 (germline): SEHNR, FQNEAQ (reference sequence). The CDR3 covers 16 residues. Sequenced sample: PBMCs. This receptor was obtained from a man aged 30 to 45 in good health and CMV-seropositive. V gene TRBV7-9 combines with J gene TRBJ2-7; possible D gene TRBD1, 8 bases. Here the CDR3 DNA reads TGTGCCAGCACCCAAGCGGGGACAGGTGGGTCGGGCGAGCAGTACTTC. Its translation is CASTQAGTGGSGEQYF.